In this sample, the clone carrying this TCR beta chain turned up once. This sample was included in a study of control samples from healthy donors and cancer patients. The repertoire was sequenced with immunoSEQ multiplex PCR; TCRdb's copy has only in-frame clones and lacks some. The sample contains roughly 120,000 clones, about 89% of which appear only once. The TCR sequence derives from a woman in her forties or fifties in good health. Sequencing used blood.

In DNA, the CDR3 is TGTGCCAGCTACGGATGGGGGGAAACTGAAGCTTTCTTT. It encodes CASYGWGETEAFF. The V gene is TRBV7-6, the J gene TRBJ1-1; D is perhaps TRBD1 (5 bases). The CDR3 is 13 residues long. Germline CDR1 and CDR2: SGHVS and FNYEAQ. Trimming stripped 8 bases from V and 5 bases from J, with 15 bases between.